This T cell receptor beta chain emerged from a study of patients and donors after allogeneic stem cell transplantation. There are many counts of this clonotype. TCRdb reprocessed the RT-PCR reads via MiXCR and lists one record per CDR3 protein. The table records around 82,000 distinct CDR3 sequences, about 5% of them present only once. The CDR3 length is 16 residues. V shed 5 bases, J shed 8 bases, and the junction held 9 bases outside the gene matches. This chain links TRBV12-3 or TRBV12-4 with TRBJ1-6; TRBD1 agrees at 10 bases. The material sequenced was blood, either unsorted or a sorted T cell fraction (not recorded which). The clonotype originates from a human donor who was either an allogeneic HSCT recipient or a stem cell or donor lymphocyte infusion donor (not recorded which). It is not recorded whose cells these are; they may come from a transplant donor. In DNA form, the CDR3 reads TGTGCCAGCAGTCTTACTACCGGGACAGGGGATTCACCCCTCCACTTT. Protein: CASSLTTGTGDSPLHF.